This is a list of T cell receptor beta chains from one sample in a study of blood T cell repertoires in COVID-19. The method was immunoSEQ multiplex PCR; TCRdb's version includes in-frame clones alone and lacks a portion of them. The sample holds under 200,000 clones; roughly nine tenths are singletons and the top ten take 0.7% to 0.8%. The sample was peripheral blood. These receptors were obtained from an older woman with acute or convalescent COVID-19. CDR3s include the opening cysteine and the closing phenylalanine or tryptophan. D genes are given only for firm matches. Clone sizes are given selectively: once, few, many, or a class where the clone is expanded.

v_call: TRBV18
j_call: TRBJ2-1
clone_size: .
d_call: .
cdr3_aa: CASSPPRGSYNEQFF
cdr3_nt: TGTGCCAGCTCACCACCGCGCGGCTCCTACAATGAGCAGTTCTTC

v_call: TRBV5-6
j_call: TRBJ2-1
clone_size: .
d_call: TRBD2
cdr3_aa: CASSRQLAGAYNEQFF
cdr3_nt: TGTGCCAGCAGCCGCCAACTAGCGGGGGCGTACAATGAGCAGTTCTTC

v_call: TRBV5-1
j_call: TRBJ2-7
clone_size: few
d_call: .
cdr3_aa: CASREGAGISYEQYF
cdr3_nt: TGCGCCAGCCGCGAAGGGGCAGGGATCTCCTACGAGCAGTACTTC

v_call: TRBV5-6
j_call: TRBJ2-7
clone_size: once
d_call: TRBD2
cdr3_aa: CASSVRRENYEQYF
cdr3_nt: TGTGCCAGCAGCGTTCGGCGGGAGAACTACGAGCAGTACTTC

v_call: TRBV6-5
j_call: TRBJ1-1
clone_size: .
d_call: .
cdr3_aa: CASRQRTGAFF
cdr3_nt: TGTGCCAGCAGACAACGGACGGGGGCTTTCTTT

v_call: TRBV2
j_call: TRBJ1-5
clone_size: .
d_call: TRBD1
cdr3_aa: CASRATGTVNQPQHF
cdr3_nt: TGTGCCAGCAGAGCCACCGGGACAGTCAATCAGCCCCAGCATTTT

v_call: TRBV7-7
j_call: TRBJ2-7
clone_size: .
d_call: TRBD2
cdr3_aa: CASSKTRSAGVLYEQYF
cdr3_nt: TGTGCCAGCAGCAAAACTAGATCAGCGGGAGTTCTCTACGAGCAGTACTTC

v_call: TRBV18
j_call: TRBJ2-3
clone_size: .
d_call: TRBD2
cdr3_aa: CASSRQSGTSLDTQYF
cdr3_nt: TGTGCCAGCTCACGACAGTCCGGGACTAGCTTGGATACGCAGTATTTT

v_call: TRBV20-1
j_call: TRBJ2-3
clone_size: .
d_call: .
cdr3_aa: CSASISPGRQDTQYF
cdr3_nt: TGCAGTGCTAGTATTTCTCCAGGCCGACAGGATACGCAGTATTTT

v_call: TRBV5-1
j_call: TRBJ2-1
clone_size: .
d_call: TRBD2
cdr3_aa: CASSLEAGAVYEQFF
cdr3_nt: TGCGCCAGCAGCTTGGAAGCGGGAGCTGTATATGAGCAGTTCTTC

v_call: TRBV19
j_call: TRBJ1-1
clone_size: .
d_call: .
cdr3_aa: CASSVGQPNTEAFF
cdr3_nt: TGTGCCAGTAGTGTTGGACAGCCGAACACTGAAGCTTTCTTT

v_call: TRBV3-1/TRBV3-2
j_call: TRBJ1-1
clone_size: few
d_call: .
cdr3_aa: CASSQAQMNTEAFF
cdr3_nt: TGTGCCAGCAGCCAAGCACAAATGAACACTGAAGCTTTCTTT

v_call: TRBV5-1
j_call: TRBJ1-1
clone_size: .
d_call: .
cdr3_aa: CASSLERLNTEAFF
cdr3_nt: TGCGCCAGCAGCTTGGAGCGGTTGAACACTGAAGCTTTCTTT

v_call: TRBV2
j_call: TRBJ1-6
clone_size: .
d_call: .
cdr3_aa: CASGGDTYNSPLHF
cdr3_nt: TGTGCCAGCGGGGGGGATACCTATAATTCACCCCTCCACTTT

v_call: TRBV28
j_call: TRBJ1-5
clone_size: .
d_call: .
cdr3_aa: CASSSAGQGLMSQHF
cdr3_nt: TGTGCCAGCAGTTCCGCGGGCCAGGGACTAATGTCCCAGCATTTT

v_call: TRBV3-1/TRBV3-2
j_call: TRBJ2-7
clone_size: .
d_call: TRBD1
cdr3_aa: CASSQGRGGAHYEQYF
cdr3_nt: TGTGCCAGCAGCCAAGGACGAGGGGGCGCACACTACGAGCAGTACTTC

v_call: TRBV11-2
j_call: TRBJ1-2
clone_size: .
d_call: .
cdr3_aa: CASSPRRDGYTF
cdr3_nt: TGTGCCAGCAGCCCCCGCAGGGATGGCTACACCTTC

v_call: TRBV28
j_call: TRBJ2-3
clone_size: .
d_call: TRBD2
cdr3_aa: CASSSLAGVGNTQYF
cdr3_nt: TGTGCCAGCAGTTCACTAGCGGGAGTAGGAAATACGCAGTATTTT

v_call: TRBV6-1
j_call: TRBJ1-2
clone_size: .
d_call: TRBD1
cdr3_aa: CASSETGQSYGYTF
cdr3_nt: TGTGCCAGCAGTGAAACGGGACAGTCGTATGGCTACACCTTC

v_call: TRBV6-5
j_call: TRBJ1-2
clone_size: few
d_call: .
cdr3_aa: CASHSAVYGYTF
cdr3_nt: TGTGCCAGCCACAGTGCTGTCTATGGCTACACCTTC

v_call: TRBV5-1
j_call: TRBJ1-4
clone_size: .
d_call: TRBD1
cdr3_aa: CASSDRDRGNEKLFF
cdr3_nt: TGCGCCAGCAGCGACCGGGACAGGGGAAATGAAAAACTGTTTTTT

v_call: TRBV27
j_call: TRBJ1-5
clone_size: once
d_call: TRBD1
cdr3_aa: CASRQGQGINQPQHF
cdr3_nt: TGTGCCAGCAGACAGGGACAGGGGATTAATCAGCCCCAGCATTTT

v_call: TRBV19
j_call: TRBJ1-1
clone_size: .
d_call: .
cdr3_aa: CASSVSRGFAEAFF
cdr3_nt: TGTGCCAGTAGTGTCTCCAGGGGATTCGCTGAAGCTTTCTTT

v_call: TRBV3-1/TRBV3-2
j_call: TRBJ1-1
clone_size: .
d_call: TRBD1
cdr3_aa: CASSQAPGGNTEAFF
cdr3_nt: TGTGCCAGCAGCCAAGCACCAGGGGGGAACACTGAAGCTTTCTTT

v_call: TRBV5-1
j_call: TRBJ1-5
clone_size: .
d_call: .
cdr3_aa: CASSPDSPNQPQHF
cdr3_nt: TGCGCCAGCAGCCCGGACAGCCCTAATCAGCCCCAGCATTTT

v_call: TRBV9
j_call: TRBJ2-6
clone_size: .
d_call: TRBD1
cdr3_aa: CASTDETGLANVLTF
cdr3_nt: TGTGCCAGCACCGACGAGACAGGGTTAGCCAACGTCCTGACTTTC

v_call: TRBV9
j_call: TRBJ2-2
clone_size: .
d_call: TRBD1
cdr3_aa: CASSRVEGATGELFF
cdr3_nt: TGTGCCAGCAGCCGAGTCGAGGGGGCAACCGGGGAGCTGTTTTTT

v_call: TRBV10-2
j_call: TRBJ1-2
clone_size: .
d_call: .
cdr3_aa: CASSGSSGYTF
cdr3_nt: TGCGCCAGCAGTGGATCAAGCGGCTACACCTTC

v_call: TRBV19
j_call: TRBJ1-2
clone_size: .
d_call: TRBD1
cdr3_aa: CASSPTGTGINYGYTF
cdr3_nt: TGTGCCAGTAGCCCGACCGGGACAGGTATTAACTATGGCTACACCTTC

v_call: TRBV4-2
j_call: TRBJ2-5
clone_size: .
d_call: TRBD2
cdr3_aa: CASSQGGAGPQETQYF
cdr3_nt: TGTGCCAGCAGCCAAGGTGGAGCGGGACCGCAAGAGACCCAGTACTTC

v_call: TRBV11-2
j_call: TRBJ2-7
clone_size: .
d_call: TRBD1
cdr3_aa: CASSFGQGPSYEQYF
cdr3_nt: TGTGCCAGCAGCTTCGGACAGGGGCCGTCCTACGAGCAGTACTTC

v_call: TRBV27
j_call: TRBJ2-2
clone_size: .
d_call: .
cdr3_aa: CASSSGNTGELFF
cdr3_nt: TGTGCCAGCAGTTCGGGGAACACCGGGGAGCTGTTTTTT

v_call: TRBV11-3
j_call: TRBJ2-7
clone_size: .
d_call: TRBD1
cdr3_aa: CASSYDRDEQYF
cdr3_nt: TGTGCCAGCAGCTACGACAGGGACGAGCAGTACTTC

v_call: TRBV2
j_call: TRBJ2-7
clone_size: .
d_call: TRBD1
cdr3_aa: CASGTATYEQYF
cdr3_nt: TGTGCCTCCGGGACAGCTACCTACGAGCAGTACTTC

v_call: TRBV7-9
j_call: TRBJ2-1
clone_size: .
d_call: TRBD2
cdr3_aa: CASSGPAGGTYNEQFF
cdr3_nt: TGTGCCAGCAGTGGCCCTGCGGGGGGGACTTACAATGAGCAGTTCTTC

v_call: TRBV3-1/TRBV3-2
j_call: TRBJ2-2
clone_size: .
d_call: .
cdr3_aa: CASSQDTSNTGELFF
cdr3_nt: TGTGCCAGCAGCCAAGATACTTCGAACACCGGGGAGCTGTTTTTT

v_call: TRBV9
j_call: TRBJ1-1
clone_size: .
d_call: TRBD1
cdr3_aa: CASSVTTGANTEAFF
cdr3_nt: TGTGCCAGCAGCGTGACGACAGGGGCCAACACTGAAGCTTTCTTT

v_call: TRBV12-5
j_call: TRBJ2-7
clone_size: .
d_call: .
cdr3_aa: CASGLASAEQYF
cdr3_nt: TGTGCTAGTGGTTTGGCCTCTGCGGAGCAGTACTTC

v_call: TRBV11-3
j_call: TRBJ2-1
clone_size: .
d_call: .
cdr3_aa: CASSPRYNNEQFF
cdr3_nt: TGTGCCAGCAGCCCCCGTTACAACAATGAGCAGTTCTTC

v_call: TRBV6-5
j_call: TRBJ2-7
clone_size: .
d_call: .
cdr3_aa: CASSYSSEQYF
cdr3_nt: TGTGCCAGCAGTTACTCCTCTGAGCAGTACTTC

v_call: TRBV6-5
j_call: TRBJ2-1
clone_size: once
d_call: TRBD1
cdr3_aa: CASSYLGQGPDNEQFF
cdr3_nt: TGTGCCAGCAGTTATCTGGGACAGGGTCCCGACAATGAGCAGTTCTTC

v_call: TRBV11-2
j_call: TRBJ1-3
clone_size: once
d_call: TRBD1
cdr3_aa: CASSLAGGDGNTIYF
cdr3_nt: TGTGCCAGCAGCTTAGCAGGGGGCGATGGAAACACCATATATTTT

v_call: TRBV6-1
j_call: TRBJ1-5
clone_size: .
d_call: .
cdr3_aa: CASSEPGQPQHF
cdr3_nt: TGTGCCAGCAGTGAGCCAGGGCAGCCCCAGCATTTT

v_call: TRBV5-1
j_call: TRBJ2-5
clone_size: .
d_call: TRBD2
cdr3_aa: CASSRTVAGEGETQYF
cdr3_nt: TGCGCCAGCAGCCGTACCGTAGCGGGGGAAGGAGAGACCCAGTACTTC

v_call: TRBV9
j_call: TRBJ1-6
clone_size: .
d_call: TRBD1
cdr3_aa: CASSPPGGSYNSPLHF
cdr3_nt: TGTGCCAGCAGCCCCCCAGGGGGCTCCTATAATTCACCCCTCCACTTT

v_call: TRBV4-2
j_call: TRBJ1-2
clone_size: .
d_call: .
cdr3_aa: CASSQEEGGNYGYTF
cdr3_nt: TGTGCCAGCAGCCAAGAAGAAGGGGGAAACTATGGCTACACCTTC

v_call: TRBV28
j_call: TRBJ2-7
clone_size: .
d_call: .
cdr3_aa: CASIPASGEQYF
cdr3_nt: TGTGCCAGCATCCCCGCCTCGGGCGAGCAGTACTTC

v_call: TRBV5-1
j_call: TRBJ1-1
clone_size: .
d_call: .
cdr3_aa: CASSPSRLQNTEAFF
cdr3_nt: TGCGCCAGCAGCCCCAGCAGGCTCCAGAACACTGAAGCTTTCTTT

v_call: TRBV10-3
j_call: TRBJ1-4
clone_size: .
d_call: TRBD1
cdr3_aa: CAISGAGGMEGLFF
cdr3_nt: TGTGCCATCAGTGGGGCAGGGGGTATGGAGGGGCTGTTTTTT

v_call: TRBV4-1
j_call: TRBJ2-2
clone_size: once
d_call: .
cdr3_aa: CASSQTSIGELFF
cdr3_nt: TGCGCCAGCAGCCAAACTAGCATCGGGGAGCTGTTTTTT

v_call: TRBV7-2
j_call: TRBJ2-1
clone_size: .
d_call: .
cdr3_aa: CASSLDRRAGVNEQFF
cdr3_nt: TGTGCCAGCAGCTTAGACCGGAGGGCCGGCGTGAATGAGCAGTTCTTC

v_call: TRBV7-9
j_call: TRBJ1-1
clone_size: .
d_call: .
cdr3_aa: CASSRLRGTEAFF
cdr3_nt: TGTGCCAGCAGCCGACTGCGGGGCACTGAAGCTTTCTTT

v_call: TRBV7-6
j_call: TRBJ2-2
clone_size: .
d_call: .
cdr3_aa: CASSLAAPNTGELFF
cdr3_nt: TGTGCCAGCAGCTTAGCAGCACCCAACACCGGGGAGCTGTTTTTT

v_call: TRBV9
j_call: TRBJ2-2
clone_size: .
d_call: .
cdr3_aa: CASSVVSGASAGELFF
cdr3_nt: TGTGCCAGCAGCGTAGTAAGTGGGGCGAGTGCCGGGGAGCTGTTTTTT

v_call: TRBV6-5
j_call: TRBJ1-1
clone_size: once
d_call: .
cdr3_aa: CASSLLSGVNTEAFF
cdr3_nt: TGTGCCAGCAGCCTGCTTTCCGGGGTGAACACTGAAGCTTTCTTT